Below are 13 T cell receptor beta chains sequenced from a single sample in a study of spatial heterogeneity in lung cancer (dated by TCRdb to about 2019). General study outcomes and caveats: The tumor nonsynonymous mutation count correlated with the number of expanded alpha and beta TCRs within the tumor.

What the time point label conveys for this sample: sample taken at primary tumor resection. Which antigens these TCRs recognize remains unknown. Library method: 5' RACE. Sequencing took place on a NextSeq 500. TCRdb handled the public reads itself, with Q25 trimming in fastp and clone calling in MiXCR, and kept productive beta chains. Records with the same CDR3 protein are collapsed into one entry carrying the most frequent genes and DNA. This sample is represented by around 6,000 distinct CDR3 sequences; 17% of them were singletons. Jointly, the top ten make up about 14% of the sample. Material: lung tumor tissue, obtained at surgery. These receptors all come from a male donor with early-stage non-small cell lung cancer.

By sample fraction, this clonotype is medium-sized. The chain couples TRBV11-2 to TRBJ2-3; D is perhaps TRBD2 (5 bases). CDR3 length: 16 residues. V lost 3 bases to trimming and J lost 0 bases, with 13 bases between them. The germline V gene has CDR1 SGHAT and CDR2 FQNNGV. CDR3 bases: TGTGCCAGCAGCTTCCGAGCGGATCCTAGCACAGATACGCAGTATTTT. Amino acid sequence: CASSFRADPSTDTQYF.

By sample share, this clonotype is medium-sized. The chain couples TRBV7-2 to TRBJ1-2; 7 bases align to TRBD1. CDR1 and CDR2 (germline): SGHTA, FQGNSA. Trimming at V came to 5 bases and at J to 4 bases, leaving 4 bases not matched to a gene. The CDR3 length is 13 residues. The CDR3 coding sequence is TGTGCCAGCAGCGGTGACAGGGTCTATGGCTACACCTTC. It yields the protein CASSGDRVYGYTF.

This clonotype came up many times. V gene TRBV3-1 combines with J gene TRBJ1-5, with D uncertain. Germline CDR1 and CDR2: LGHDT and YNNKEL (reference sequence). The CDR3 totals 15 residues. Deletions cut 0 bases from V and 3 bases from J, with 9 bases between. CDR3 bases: TGTGCCAGCAGCCAAGACCATGGCGTCAATCAGCCCCAGCATTTT. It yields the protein CASSQDHGVNQPQHF.

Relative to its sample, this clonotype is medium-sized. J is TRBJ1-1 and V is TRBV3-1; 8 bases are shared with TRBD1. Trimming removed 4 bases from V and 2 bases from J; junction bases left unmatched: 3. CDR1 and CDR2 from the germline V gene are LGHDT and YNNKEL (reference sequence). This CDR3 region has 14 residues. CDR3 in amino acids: CASSRAGGNTEAFF. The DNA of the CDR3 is TGTGCCAGCAGCCGGGCAGGGGGCAACACTGAAGCTTTCTTT.

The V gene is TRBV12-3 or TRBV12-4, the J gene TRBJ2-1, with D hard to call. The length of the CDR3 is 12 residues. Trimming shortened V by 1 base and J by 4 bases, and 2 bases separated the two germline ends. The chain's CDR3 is CASSLGYNEQFF. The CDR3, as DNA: TGTGCCAGCAGTTTAGGATACAATGAGCAGTTCTTC.

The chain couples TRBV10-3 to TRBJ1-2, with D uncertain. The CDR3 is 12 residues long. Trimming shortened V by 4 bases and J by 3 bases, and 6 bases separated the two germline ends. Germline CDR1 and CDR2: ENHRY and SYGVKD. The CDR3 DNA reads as TGTGCCATCAGTGGCCGGGACTATGGCTACACCTTC. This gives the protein CAISGRDYGYTF.

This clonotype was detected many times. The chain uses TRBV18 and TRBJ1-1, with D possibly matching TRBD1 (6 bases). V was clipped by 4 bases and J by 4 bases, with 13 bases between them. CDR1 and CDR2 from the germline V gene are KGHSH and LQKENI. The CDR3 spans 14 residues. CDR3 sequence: CASSRPQGRTEAFF. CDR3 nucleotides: TGTGCCAGCTCACGTCCACAGGGACGCACTGAAGCTTTCTTT.

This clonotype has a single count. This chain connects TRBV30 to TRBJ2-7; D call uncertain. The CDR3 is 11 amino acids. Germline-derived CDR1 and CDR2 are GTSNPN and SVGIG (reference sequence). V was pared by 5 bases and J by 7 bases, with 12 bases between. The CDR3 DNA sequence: TGTGCCTGGGGGGTTAGCCGAGAGCAGTACTTC. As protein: CAWGVSREQYF. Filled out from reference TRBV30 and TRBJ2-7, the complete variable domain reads SQTIHQWPATLVQPVGSPLSLECTVEGTSNPNLYWYRQAAGRGLQLLFYSVGIGQISSEVPQNLSASRPQDRQFILSSKKLLLSDSGFYLCAWGVSREQYFGPGTRLTVT.

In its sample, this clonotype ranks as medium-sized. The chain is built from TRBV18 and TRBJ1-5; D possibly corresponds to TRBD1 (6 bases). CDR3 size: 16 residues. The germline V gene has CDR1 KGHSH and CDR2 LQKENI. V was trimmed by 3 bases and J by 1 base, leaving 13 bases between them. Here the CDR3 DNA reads TGTGCCAGCTCACCGACCAGGGGCGGAAGCAATCAGCCCCAGCATTTT. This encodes CASSPTRGGSNQPQHF. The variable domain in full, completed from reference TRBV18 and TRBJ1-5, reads NAGVMQNPRHLVRRRGQEARLRCSPMKGHSHVYWYRQLPEEGLKFMVYLQKENIIDESGMPKERFSAEFPKEGPSILRIQQVVRGDSAAYFCASSPTRGGSNQPQHFGDGTRLSIL.

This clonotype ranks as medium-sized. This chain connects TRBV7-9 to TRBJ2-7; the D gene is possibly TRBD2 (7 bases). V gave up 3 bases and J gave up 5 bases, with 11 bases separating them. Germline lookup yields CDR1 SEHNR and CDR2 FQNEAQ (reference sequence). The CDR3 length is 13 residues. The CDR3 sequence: CASSLGGLDEQYF. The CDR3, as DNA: TGTGCCAGCAGCTTGGGGGGGCTGGACGAGCAGTACTTC.

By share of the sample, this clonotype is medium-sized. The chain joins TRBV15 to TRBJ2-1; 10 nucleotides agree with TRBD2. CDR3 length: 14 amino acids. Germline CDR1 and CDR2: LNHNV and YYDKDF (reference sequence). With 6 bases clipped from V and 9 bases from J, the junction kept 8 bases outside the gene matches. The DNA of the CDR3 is TGTGCCACCAGACTAGCGGGGCCTCCTGGTGAGCAGTTCTTC. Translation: CATRLAGPPGEQFF.

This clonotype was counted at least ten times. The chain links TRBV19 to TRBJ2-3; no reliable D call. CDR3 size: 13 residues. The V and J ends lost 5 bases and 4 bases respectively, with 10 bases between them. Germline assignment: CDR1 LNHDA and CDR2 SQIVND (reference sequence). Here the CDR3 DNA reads TGTGCCAGTAGTGTTGGCGGATCAGATACGCAGTATTTT. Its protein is CASSVGGSDTQYF.

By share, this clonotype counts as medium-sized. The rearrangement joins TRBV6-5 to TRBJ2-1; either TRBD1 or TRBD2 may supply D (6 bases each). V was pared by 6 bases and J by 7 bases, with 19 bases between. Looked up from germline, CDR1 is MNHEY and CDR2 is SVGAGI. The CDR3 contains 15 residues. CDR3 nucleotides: TGTGCCAGCAGCCCCAGAGGGGGGAGAGGGAATGAGCAGTTCTTC. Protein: CASSPRGGRGNEQFF.